This T cell receptor (beta chain) was identified during a study of beta chain features in type 1 diabetes. General study results and limits: In type 1 diabetes patients, VDJ junctions had fewer insertions; deletions at these junctions were more frequent. Patients with Type 1 diabetes showed moderately but significantly shorter TCRB CDR3s in all four CD4+ subsets.

Remarks on this clone: Its antigen is unknown.

Germline V gene sequence: CDR1 SNHLY, CDR2 FYNNEI. This CDR3 is 16 amino acids long. The V gene lost 6 bases and the J gene lost 2 bases, with 16 bases spanning the gap. Expressed TCRB transcripts were sequenced because the entire RNA isolate underwent reverse transcription. Clones were sequenced by immunoSEQ multiplex PCR, and TCRdb holds only the in-frame ones, with some missing. This sample yields 25,000 to 35,000 clones, of which approximately 65% are seen a single time; 2.4% belongs to the top ten. The rearrangement joins TRBV2 to TRBJ1-4; D is unclear. The clonotype comes from a woman aged 25 to 45 with type 1 diabetes. The sequenced sample consisted of Tregs from blood. CDR3 sequence: CASRVRGGATNEKLFF. As DNA, the CDR3 is TGTGCCAGCAGGGTTCGGGGAGGAGCGACTAATGAAAAACTGTTTTTT.